The 16 T cell receptor beta chains listed next were all sequenced from one sample in a study of CD8 T cells in Susac syndrome. Random hexamers were used to reverse transcribe the RNA input (roughly 0.5 to 1 ug). TCRdb re-called the immunoSEQ multiplex PCR reads through MiXCR, storing one row per CDR3 protein. The data contain around 180,000 distinct CDR3 sequences, around 94% of them seen just once; the ten biggest clones take up roughly 0.11%. The sequenced sample consisted of CD4+ T cells from PBMCs. These receptors all come from a human donor with Susac syndrome.

The V and J genes are TRBV6-2 or TRBV6-3 and TRBJ2-7; 8 positions agree with TRBD1. CDR1 and CDR2 (germline): MNHEY, SVGEGT. The CDR3 runs to 14 residues. J lost 6 bases, V lost 2 bases, and 6 bases had no gene match. CDR3 DNA: TGTGCCAGCAGTTACACAGGGGGGCCGACCGAGCAGTACTTC. It translates to CASSYTGGPTEQYF.

This chain uses TRBV6-2 or TRBV6-3 with TRBJ1-2, with no clear D. The germline CDR1 and CDR2 sequences are MNHEY and SVGEGT. The ends were cut back, 6 bases at V and 3 bases at J, with 11 bases in the middle. This CDR3 is built from 13 residues. In DNA, the CDR3 is TGTGCCAGCAGACCAGACGAAGACTATGGCTACACCTTC. Translating gives CASRPDEDYGYTF.

This clonotype was seen just once. This chain links TRBV15 with TRBJ2-7; 10 bases fit TRBD1. The CDR3 loop spans 14 amino acids. With 4 bases clipped from V and 4 bases from J, the junction kept 4 bases outside the gene matches. Germline V CDR1 and CDR2: LNHNV, YYDKDF (reference sequence). CDR3 nucleotide sequence: TGTGCCACCAGCACCGGGGACAGGGGTTACGAGCAGTACTTC. This gives the protein CATSTGDRGYEQYF. The full variable domain, with the rest looked up from reference TRBV15 and TRBJ2-7, is DAMVIQNPRYQVTQFGKPVTLSCSQTLNHNVMYWYQQKSSQAPKLLFHYYDKDFNNEADTPDNFQSRRPNTSFCFLDIRSPGLGDTAMYLCATSTGDRGYEQYFGPGTRLTVT.

The rearrangement links TRBV9 to TRBJ2-1; D is uncertain. Germline CDR1 SGDLS, CDR2 YYNGEE. Trimming shortened V by 2 bases and J by 3 bases, and 12 bases separated the two germline ends. The length of the CDR3 is 15 residues. CDR3 coding DNA: TGTGCCAGCAGCGTCGGTATGGGTTACTACAATGAGCAGTTCTTC. Its protein product is CASSVGMGYYNEQFF.

The chain carries TRBV6-5 and TRBJ2-5, with TRBD1 as a possible D gene (6 bases). The CDR3 loop spans 15 amino acids. Trimming pared 0 bases from V and 2 bases from J, leaving 10 bases between. Germline lookup yields CDR1 MNHEY and CDR2 SVGAGI. The CDR3 sequence is CASSYSGQGQETQYF. CDR3 coding DNA: TGTGCCAGCAGTTACTCCGGGCAGGGGCAAGAGACCCAGTACTTC.

The chain combines TRBV5-6 with TRBJ1-1; the D gene is possibly TRBD1 (5 bases). The germline V gene has CDR1 SGHDT and CDR2 YYEEEE. The CDR3 is 13 residues long. V was shortened by 5 bases and J by 1 base, with 9 bases between the two germline ends. The CDR3 reads CASRSDRNTEAFF. CDR3 sequence (DNA): TGTGCCAGCAGATCAGACAGGAACACTGAAGCTTTCTTT.

The rearrangement joins TRBV29-1 to TRBJ2-7; D possibly matches TRBD1 or TRBD2 (5 bases each). V was shortened by 6 bases and J by 9 bases, with 15 bases between the two germline ends. The CDR3 has 11 residues. CDR1 is SQVTM, CDR2 ANQGSEA, per germline. In DNA, the CDR3 is TGCAGCGTATACGGGACCGAACGGCAGTACTTC. Its translation: CSVYGTERQYF.

This sequence joins TRBV13 and TRBJ2-2, with 10 bases lining up with TRBD2. The CDR3 is made up of 15 amino acids. With 6 bases clipped from V and 4 bases from J, the junction kept 5 bases outside the gene matches. CDR1 is PRHDT and CDR2 is FYEKMQ in the germline V gene (reference sequence). CDR3 nucleotides: TGTGCCAGCAGGGGACTAGCGAACCCCACCGGGGAGCTGTTTTTT. Translating it yields CASRGLANPTGELFF.

The chain links TRBV6-5 to TRBJ2-5, with 16 positions matching TRBD2. V lost 4 bases and J lost 9; bases outside the gene matches: 14. This CDR3 is built from 18 residues. In germline, CDR1 is MNHEY, CDR2 SVGAGI. DNA for the CDR3: TGTGCCAGCAGTTCCGGGACTAGCGGGGGGGGGTTTAGAGTGCCCCAGTACTTC. Translated, it gives CASSSGTSGGGFRVPQYF.

This chain links TRBV29-1 with TRBJ1-2, with 9 positions matching TRBD1. From germline, CDR1 is SQVTM and CDR2 ANQGSEA. The length of the CDR3 is 13 residues. J was trimmed by 4 bases and V by 6 bases; bases with no gene match: 6. CDR3 coding DNA: TGCAGCGTCGCGGGACAGGGCCTCTATGGCTACACCTTC. Its protein product is CSVAGQGLYGYTF.

The V and J genes are TRBV18 and TRBJ1-1; D is unclear. The CDR3 has 13 amino acids. CDR1 and CDR2 (germline): KGHSH, LQKENI. The V end lost 5 bases, the J end lost 1 base, and 8 bases lay between the germline ends. CDR3 sequence (DNA): TGTGCCAGCTCAGCCGAGGGGAACACTGAAGCTTTCTTT. This encodes CASSAEGNTEAFF.

V is TRBV3-1 and J is TRBJ2-5; D may be TRBD2 (5 bases). Trimming shortened V by 4 bases and J by 2 bases, and 11 bases separated the two germline ends. This CDR3 contains 14 residues. CDR1 and CDR2 from the germline V gene are LGHDT and YNNKEL (reference sequence). The CDR3 sequence is CASSLPRGQETQYF. CDR3 nucleotides: TGTGCCAGCAGCCTTCCCCGAGGGCAAGAGACCCAGTACTTC.

The chain employs TRBV12-3 or TRBV12-4 and TRBJ1-1, with no clear D. Deletions cut 5 bases from V and 10 bases from J, with 14 bases between. The CDR3 extends over 12 amino acids. The CDR3: CASSRIDWGAFF. The CDR3 DNA reads as TGTGCCAGCAGTCGGATCGATTGGGGAGCTTTCTTT.

V usage is TRBV11-2 and J usage is TRBJ2-7; 8 nucleotides agree with TRBD1. This CDR3 is 15 amino acids long. Germline CDR1 reads SGHAT; CDR2 reads FQNNGV. V was pared by 2 bases and J by 2 bases, with 5 bases of the junction left unmatched. CDR3 in DNA: TGTGCCAGCAGCTTAAGGGGGACAGGTCCCTACGAGCAGTACTTC. Translation gives CASSLRGTGPYEQYF.

The V call is TRBV30, the J call TRBJ2-3; a weak D match, TRBD2 (6 bases). Germline V gene data show CDR1 as GTSNPN and CDR2 as SVGIG (reference sequence). V lost 2 bases to trimming and J lost 3 bases, with 12 bases between them. The CDR3 contains 14 residues. The CDR3 DNA sequence: TGTGCCTGGAGTTCGGGGGTGGCTACAGATACGCAGTATTTT. It codes for CAWSSGVATDTQYF.

The rearrangement uses TRBV7-2 and TRBJ2-1, with TRBD1 matching over 11 bases. CDR1 and CDR2 from the germline V gene are SGHTA and FQGNSA. V shed 4 bases and J 3 bases; nucleotides not matched to a gene: 11. The length of the CDR3 is 18 residues. CDR3 region: CASSSPPSGTGGYNEQFF. As DNA, the CDR3 is TGTGCCAGCAGCTCCCCTCCTTCCGGGACAGGGGGCTACAATGAGCAGTTCTTC. Full variable domain (rest looked up from reference TRBV7-2 and TRBJ2-1): GAGVSQSPSNKVTEKGKDVELRCDPISGHTALYWYRQSLGQGLEFLIYFQGNSAPDKSGLPSDRFSAERTGGSVSTLTIQRTQQEDSAVYLCASSSPPSGTGGYNEQFFGPGTRLTVL.